The 6 T cell receptor beta chains in this list originate from one sample, sequenced in a study of TIL therapy for anti-PD-1-resistant metastatic lung cancer. The libraries were made with immunoSEQ v3. Repertoires were generated with immunoSEQ multiplex PCR, while TCRdb's copy carries only in-frame clones and drops some. The data hold over 15,000 clones, with over 75% observed a single time. Time point of the sample: pre-treatment sample, taken before nivolumab and TIL therapy. Sequencing was performed on blood, taken at baseline. These receptors all stem from a person aged 25 to 80 with non-small cell lung cancer.

This sequence joins TRBV7-9 and TRBJ1-6; 9 positions match TRBD1. Germline loops: CDR1 SEHNR, CDR2 FQNEAQ (reference sequence). The trim removed 5 bases at V and 6 bases at J, leaving 17 bases unmatched. This CDR3 has 19 amino acids. Here the CDR3 DNA reads TGTGCCAGCAGCGCAACGGGCTATGTGGGGACAGGGTCTAATTCACCCCTCCACTTT. Translation gives CASSATGYVGTGSNSPLHF.

The chain links TRBV9 to TRBJ1-3; D not resolved. The CDR3 has 13 residues. The ends were cut back, 2 bases at V and 1 base at J, with 4 bases in the middle. Per the germline V gene, CDR1 is SGDLS and CDR2 is YYNGEE. CDR3 coding DNA: TGTGCCAGCAGCGTTCATTCTGGAAACACCATATATTTT. The encoded protein is CASSVHSGNTIYF. Combining the CDR3 with reference TRBV9 and TRBJ1-3 gives the whole variable domain DSGVTQTPKHLITATGQRVTLRCSPRSGDLSVYWYQQSLDQGLQFLIQYYNGEERAKGNILERFSAQQFPDLHSELNLSSLELGDSALYFCASSVHSGNTIYFGEGSWLTVV.

This sequence joins TRBV27 and TRBJ2-3; D ambiguous. This CDR3 is 14 amino acids long. The ends were cut back, 4 bases at V and 4 bases at J, with 12 bases in the middle. CDR1 and CDR2 (germline): MNHEY, SMNVEV (reference sequence). The CDR3 loop reads CASSWSVEADTQYF. CDR3 nucleotides: TGTGCCAGCAGTTGGTCCGTGGAAGCAGATACGCAGTATTTT.

The chain combines TRBV18 with TRBJ2-5; the D is unclear. The CDR3 loop spans 12 amino acids. Germline V CDR1 and CDR2: KGHSH, LQKENI. V gave up 5 bases and J gave up 0 bases, with 4 bases separating them. The chain's CDR3 is CASSWYQETQYF. The DNA of the CDR3 is TGTGCCAGCTCATGGTACCAAGAGACCCAGTACTTC.

The rearrangement joins TRBV19 to TRBJ1-2, with D perhaps TRBD1 (5 bases). CDR1 and CDR2 (germline): LNHDA, SQIVND (reference sequence). The V end was cut by 5 bases, the J end by 7 bases, with 17 bases between. The CDR3 is 14 residues long. CDR3 residues: CASSSPWGSSGYTF. Written as DNA, the CDR3 is TGTGCCAGTAGTTCCCCCTGGGGGTCCAGTGGCTACACCTTC.

The chain links TRBV29-1 to TRBJ1-3, with a weak D call TRBD1 (6 bases). Germline V gene sequence: CDR1 SQVTM, CDR2 ANQGSEA. Trimming stripped 3 bases from V and 1 base from J, with 7 bases between. The CDR3 consists of 13 residues. The CDR3 sequence: CSVDTGSGNTIYF. Here the CDR3 DNA reads TGCAGCGTTGATACAGGGTCTGGAAACACCATATATTTT.